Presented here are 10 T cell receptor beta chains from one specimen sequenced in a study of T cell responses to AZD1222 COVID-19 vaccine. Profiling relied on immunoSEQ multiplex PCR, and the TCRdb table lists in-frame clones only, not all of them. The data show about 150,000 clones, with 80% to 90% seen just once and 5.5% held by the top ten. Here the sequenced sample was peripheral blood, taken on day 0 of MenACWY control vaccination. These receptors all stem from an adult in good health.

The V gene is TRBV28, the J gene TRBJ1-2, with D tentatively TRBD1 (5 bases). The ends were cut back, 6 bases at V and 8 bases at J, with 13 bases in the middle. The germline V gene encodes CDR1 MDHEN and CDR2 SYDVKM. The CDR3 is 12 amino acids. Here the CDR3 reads CASSPPGTGYTF. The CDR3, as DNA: TGTGCCAGCAGCCCCCCGGGGACGGGCTACACCTTC.

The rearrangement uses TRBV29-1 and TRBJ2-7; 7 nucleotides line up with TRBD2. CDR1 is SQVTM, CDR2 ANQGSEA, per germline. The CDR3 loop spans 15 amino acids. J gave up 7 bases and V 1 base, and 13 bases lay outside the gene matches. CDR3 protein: CSVEGGGVPLGEQYF. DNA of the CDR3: TGCAGCGTTGAAGGGGGAGGGGTCCCACTCGGGGAGCAGTACTTC.

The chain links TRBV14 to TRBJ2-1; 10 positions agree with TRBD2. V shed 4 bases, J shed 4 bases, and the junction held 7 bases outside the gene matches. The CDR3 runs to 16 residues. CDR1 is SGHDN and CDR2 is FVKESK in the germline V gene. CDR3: CASSPLLAGAYNEQFF. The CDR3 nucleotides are TGTGCCAGCAGCCCCCTCCTAGCGGGGGCATACAATGAGCAGTTCTTC.

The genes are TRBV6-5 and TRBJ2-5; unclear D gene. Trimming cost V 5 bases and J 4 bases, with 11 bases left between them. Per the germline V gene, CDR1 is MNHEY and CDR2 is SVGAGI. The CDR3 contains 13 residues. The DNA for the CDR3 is TGTGCCAGCAGTACGCATTTCGGAGAGACCCAGTACTTC. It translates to CASSTHFGETQYF.

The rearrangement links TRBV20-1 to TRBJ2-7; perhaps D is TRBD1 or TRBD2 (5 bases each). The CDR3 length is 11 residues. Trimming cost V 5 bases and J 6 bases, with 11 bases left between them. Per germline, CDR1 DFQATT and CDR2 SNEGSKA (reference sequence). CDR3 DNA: TGCAGTGCTCGGGACCAACTCGAGCAGTACTTC. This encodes CSARDQLEQYF.

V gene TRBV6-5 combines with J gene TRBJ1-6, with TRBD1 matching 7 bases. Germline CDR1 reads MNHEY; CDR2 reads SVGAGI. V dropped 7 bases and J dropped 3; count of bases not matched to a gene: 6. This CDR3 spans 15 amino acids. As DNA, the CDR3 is TGTGCCAGCAAAGAGGGGGCGAACTATAATTCACCCCTCCACTTT. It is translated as CASKEGANYNSPLHF.

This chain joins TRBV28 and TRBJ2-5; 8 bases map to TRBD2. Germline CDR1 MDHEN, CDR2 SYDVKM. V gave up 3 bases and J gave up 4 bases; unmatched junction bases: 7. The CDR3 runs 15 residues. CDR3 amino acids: CASSFRRGAGETQYF. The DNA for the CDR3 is TGTGCCAGCAGTTTTCGGCGGGGGGCTGGAGAGACCCAGTACTTC.

The CDR3 loop is CASSPRTGSPNEKLFF. The CDR3, as DNA: TGCGCCAGCAGCCCCCGGACAGGGAGCCCTAATGAAAAACTGTTTTTT. The chain combines TRBV4-1 with TRBJ1-4, with 8 bases lining up with TRBD1. Losses at the gene ends were 4 bases for V and 3 bases for J; bases not matched to a gene: 7. CDR3 size: 16 residues. Germline loops: CDR1 MGHRA, CDR2 YSYEKL.

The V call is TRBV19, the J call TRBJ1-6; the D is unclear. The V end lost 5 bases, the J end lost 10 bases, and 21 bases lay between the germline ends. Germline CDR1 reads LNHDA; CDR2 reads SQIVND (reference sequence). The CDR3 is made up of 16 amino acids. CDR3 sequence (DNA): TGTGCCAGTAGTCCCGCCCGGGCTATCCAGAGGTCACCCCTCCACTTT. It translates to CASSPARAIQRSPLHF.

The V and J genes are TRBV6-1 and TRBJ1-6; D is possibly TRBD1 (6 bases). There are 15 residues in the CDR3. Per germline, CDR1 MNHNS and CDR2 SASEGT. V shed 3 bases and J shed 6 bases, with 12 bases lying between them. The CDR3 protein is CASSDDRRANSPLHF. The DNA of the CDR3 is TGTGCCAGCAGTGATGACAGGAGAGCTAATTCACCCCTCCACTTT.